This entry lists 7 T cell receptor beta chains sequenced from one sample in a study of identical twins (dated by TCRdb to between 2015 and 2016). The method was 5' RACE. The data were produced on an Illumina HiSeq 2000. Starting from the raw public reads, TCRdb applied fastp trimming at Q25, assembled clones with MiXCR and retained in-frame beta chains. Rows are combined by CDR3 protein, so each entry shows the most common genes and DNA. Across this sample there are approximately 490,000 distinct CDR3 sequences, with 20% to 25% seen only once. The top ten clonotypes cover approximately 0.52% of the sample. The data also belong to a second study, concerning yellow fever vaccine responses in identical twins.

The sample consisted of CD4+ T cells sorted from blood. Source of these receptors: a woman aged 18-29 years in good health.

The CDR3 nucleotides read TGTGCCAGCAGCTTACTAACGACAACCTACGAGCAGTACTTC. Protein: CASSLLTTTYEQYF. The chain employs TRBV7-9 and TRBJ2-7; D is unclear. Germline-derived CDR1 and CDR2 are SEHNR and FQNEAQ (reference sequence). This CDR3 contains 14 residues. Trimming pared 2 bases from V and 2 bases from J, leaving 10 bases between.

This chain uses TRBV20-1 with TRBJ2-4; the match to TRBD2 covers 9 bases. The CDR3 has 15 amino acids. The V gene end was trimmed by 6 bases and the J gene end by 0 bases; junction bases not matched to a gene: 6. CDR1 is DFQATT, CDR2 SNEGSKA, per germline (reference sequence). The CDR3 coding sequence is TGCAGTGCGCTGACTAGCGGACTAGCCAAAAACATTCAGTACTTC. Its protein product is CSALTSGLAKNIQYF.

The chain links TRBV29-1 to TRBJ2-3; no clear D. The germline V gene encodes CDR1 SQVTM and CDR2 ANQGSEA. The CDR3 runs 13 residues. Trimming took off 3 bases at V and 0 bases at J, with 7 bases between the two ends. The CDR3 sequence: CSVDGISTDTQYF. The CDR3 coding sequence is TGCAGCGTTGACGGCATAAGCACAGATACGCAGTATTTT.

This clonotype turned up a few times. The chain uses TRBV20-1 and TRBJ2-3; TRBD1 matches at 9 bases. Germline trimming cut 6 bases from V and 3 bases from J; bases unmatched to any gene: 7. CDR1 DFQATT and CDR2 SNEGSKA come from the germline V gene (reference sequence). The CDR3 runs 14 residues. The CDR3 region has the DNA TGCAGTGCACCGACAGGGGGGAATACAGATACGCAGTATTTT. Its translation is CSAPTGGNTDTQYF.

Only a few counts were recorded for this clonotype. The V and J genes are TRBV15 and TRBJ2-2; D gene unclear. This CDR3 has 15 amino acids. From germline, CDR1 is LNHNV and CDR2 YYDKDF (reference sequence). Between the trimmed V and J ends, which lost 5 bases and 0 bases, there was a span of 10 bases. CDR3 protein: CATSPGHSNTGELFF. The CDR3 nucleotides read TGTGCCACCAGCCCCGGGCATTCGAACACCGGGGAGCTGTTTTTT.

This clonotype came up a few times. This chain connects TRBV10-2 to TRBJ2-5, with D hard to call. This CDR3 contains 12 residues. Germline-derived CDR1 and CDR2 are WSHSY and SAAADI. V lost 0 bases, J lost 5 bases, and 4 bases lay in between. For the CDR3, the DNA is TGCGCCAGCAGTGAGTCGTGGGAGACCCAGTACTTC. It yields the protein CASSESWETQYF.

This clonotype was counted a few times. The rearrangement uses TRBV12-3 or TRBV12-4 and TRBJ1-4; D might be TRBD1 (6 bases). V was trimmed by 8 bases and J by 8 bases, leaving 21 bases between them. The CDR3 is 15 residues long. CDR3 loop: CASGSRQGRTEKLFF. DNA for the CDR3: TGTGCCAGCGGCTCACGTCAGGGGCGGACAGAAAAACTGTTTTTT.